This T cell receptor beta chain was recorded in a study of shared clonotypes between healthy human individuals. Study-wide results and caveats: At large depth, rarefaction still showed sorted-subset sequencing to be incomplete.

Sequencing was at deep level. When replicate PCRs were run on sorted subsets, they used around 200 ng DNA, approximately 33,000 T cell genomes. Repertoires were generated with immunoSEQ multiplex PCR, while TCRdb's copy carries only in-frame clones and drops some. The table has about 79,000 clones, about 61% seen once. For this clone: The target antigen is unknown.

V was pared by 6 bases and J by 2 bases, with 4 bases of the junction left unmatched. The CDR3 covers 13 residues. Looked up from germline, CDR1 is MNHEY and CDR2 is SMNVEV (reference sequence). Sequencing was carried out using memory CD8+ T cells sorted from blood. Subset described: CD45RO+ cells pooled with CCR7-negative TemRA cells. The chain joins TRBV27 to TRBJ2-7; 7 nucleotides align to TRBD2. The sequence was obtained from a man aged 25 to 45 in good health. CDR3 sequence: CASSGTTPYEQYF. Written as DNA, the CDR3 is TGTGCCAGCAGCGGGACTACCCCCTACGAGCAGTACTTC.